This T cell receptor (beta chain) was identified during a study of blood T cell repertoires in COVID-19. The CDR3 runs 16 residues. V lost 6 bases to trimming and J lost 2 bases; unmatched junction nucleotides: 5. Germline V gene lookup returns CDR1 LGHNT and CDR2 FRNRAP. Some clones are missing from TCRdb's copy, which holds only in-frame ones; the method was immunoSEQ multiplex PCR. The sample contains roughly 70,000 clones, around nine tenths of which appear only once. This TCR derives from a man in his 70s with acute or convalescent COVID-19. The J gene is TRBJ2-1, the V gene TRBV12-5; 12 bases fit TRBD1. Sequences were obtained from peripheral blood. CDR3 sequence: CASGSGTGGTYNEQFF. For the CDR3, the DNA is TGTGCTAGTGGCTCGGGGACAGGGGGCACCTACAATGAGCAGTTCTTC.